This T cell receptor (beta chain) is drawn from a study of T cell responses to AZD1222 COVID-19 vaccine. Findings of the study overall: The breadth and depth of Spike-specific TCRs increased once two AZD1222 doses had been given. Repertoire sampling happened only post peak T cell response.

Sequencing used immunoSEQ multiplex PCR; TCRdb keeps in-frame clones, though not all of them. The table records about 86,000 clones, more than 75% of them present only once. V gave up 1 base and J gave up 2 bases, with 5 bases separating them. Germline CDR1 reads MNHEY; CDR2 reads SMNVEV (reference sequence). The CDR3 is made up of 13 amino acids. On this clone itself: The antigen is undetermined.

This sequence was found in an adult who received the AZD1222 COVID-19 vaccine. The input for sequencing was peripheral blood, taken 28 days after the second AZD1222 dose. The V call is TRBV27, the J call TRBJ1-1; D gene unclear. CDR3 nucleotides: TGTGCCAGCAGTTTATACAGAAACACTGAAGCTTTCTTT. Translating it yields CASSLYRNTEAFF.